Listed below are T cell receptor beta chains from one sample, sequenced in a study of blood T cells in healthy people across ages. Each CDR3 protein is one row after TCRdb ran MiXCR on the 5' RACE reads. The data contain around 1.1 million distinct CDR3 sequences, around two fifths of them singletons. Sequencing used blood. All receptors come from a young man in good health. Each CDR3 is given with its conserved first and last residue. Clone sizes are given selectively: once, few, many, or a class where the clone is expanded.

V	J	size	CDR3
TRBV20-1	-	few	CSANPGTSVEETQYF
TRBV6-5	TRBJ2-7	few	CASSYRDGAYEQYF
TRBV7-2	TRBJ1-5	-	CASSLGGGFNQPQHF
TRBV20-1	TRBJ2-3	few	CSARGLTGKTDTQYF
TRBV4-2	TRBJ1-2	many	CASSTREGDYGYTF
TRBV28	TRBJ1-1	few	CASSLQRMNTEAFF
TRBV2	TRBJ2-1	-	CASSDGGGNYNEQFF
TRBV9	TRBJ1-1	few	CASSGGGRGTEAFF
TRBV5-6	TRBJ1-2	many	CASSSGQGNNYGYTF
TRBV10-3	TRBJ2-7	many	CATGDEEQYF
TRBV4-1	TRBJ2-1	few	CASSQVRSGRNEQFF
TRBV20-1	TRBJ1-5	few	CSARVGAGSDQPQHF
TRBV12-5	TRBJ2-3	-	CASGFLSGGTDTQYF
TRBV27	TRBJ2-1	-	CASRPKGGLYNEQFF
TRBV28	TRBJ2-5	-	CASRQTGVDQETQYF
TRBV7-9	TRBJ2-3	many	CASSLGPDTQYF
TRBV5-1	TRBJ2-3	-	CASSLSGTATDTQYF
TRBV18	TRBJ2-3	few	CASSIKARGTDTQYF
TRBV24-1	TRBJ2-1	once	CATSEAGTGGTKEQFF
TRBV29-1	TRBJ1-2	few	CSVETGLLRNGYTF
TRBV5-1	TRBJ2-1	many	CASSLEWGQGFQFF
TRBV13	TRBJ1-3	-	CASSPGPGNTIYF
TRBV20-1	TRBJ1-1	few	CSAGTGGRGTEAFF
TRBV7-2	TRBJ2-3	-	CASSPGHITDTQYF